This TCR beta chain emerged from a study of T cells in Graves' hyperthyroidism and ophthalmopathy. This clonotype has a count of ten or more. The antigen is not known. The study defined stable Graves' hyperthyroidism as no ophthalmopathy progression within 18 months. For the diagnoses, clinical symptoms, serum thyroxine and TRAb, thyroid ultrasound and orbital computed tomography were used. Regions amplified from RNA transcripts were the TCR beta CDR3 regions. Researchers ran a first-round RT-PCR on the TCR CDR3 using the HTBI primer set. TCRdb itself ran the multiplex PCR reads through MiXCR, one entry per CDR3 protein. The sample lists hundreds of thousands of distinct CDR3 sequences; about 15% were seen once. Study-level points and caveats: Classification by a 13 V-J model distinguished ophthalmopathy from stable hyperthyroidism. Peripheral blood also featured most of the thyroid clonotypes expanded above 0.001.

V lost 7 bases to trimming and J lost 0 bases, with 18 bases between them. CDR1 ENHRY and CDR2 SYGVKD come from the germline V gene. The CDR3 is 16 amino acids. Sequenced material: blood. The chain joins TRBV10-3 to TRBJ1-2, with a possible D match to TRBD1 (5 bases). The sequence derives from a woman aged 18-29 years with Graves' hyperthyroidism. The CDR3 DNA is TGTGCCATCACCGACAGCCCACTAAAAACTAACTATGGCTACACCTTC. This sequence encodes CAITDSPLKTNYGYTF.